The subject of this entry is one T cell receptor (beta chain). The data derive from a study of blood T cell repertoires in COVID-19. How the authors handled the data: From reference gene primer amplification, estimates of nucleated cell counts were derived. The method was immunoSEQ multiplex PCR; TCRdb's version includes in-frame clones alone and lacks a portion of them. That table supplies the V and J calls and clone size; D and trimming were determined from the DNA. The sample shows some 170,000 clones, roughly 87% of them seen only once. Germline V gene sequence: CDR1 LNHDA, CDR2 SQIVND (reference sequence). This CDR3 comprises 15 residues. V lost 0 bases and J 9 bases, leaving 15 bases between the germline ends.

The chain recombines TRBV19 with TRBJ1-5; D perhaps matches TRBD1 (5 bases). The sequenced sample was peripheral blood. The clonotype originates from a woman in her forties or fifties with acute or convalescent COVID-19. This CDR3 is CASSIEAGPNTPQHF. CDR3 sequence (DNA): TGTGCCAGTAGTATAGAGGCAGGGCCTAATACGCCCCAGCATTTT.